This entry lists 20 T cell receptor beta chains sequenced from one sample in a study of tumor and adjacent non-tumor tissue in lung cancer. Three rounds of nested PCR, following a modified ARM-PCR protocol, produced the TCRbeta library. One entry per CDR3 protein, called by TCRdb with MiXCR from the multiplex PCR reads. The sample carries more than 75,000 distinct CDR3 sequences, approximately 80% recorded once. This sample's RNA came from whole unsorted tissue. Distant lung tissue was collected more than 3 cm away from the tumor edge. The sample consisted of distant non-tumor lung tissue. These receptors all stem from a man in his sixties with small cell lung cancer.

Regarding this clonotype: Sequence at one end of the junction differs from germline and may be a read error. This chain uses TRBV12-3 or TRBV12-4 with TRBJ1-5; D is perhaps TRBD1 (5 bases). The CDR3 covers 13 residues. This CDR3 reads CASGGRINQPRHF. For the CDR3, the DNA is TGTGCCAGCGGGGGACGGATCAATCAGCCCCGGCATTTT.

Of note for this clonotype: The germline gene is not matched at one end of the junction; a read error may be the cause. CDR3 DNA: TGTGCCAGCACCTTGACAGGGAGGGGAGCTAATGAAAAACCGTTTTTT. Its translation is CASTLTGRGANEKPFF. The rearrangement links TRBV12-3 or TRBV12-4 to TRBJ1-4; TRBD1 matches at 7 bases. This CDR3 has 16 residues.

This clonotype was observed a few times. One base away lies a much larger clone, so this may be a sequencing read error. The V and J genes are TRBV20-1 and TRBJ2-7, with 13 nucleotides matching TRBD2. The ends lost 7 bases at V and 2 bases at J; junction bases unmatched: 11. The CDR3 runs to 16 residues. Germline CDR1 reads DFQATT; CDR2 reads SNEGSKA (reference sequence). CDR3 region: CSVTGLAGVIPYEQYF. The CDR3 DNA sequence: TGCAGTGTAACAGGACTAGCGGGGGTAATCCCCTACGAGCAGTACTTC.

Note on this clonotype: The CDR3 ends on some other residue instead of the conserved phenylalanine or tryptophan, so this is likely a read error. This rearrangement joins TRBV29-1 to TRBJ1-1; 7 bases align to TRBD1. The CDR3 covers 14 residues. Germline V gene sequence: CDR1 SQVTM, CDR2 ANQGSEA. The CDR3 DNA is TGTAGCGTTGGCCCGACAGGGCTGAACACTGAAGCTTTCTCT. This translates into CSVGPTGLNTEAFS.

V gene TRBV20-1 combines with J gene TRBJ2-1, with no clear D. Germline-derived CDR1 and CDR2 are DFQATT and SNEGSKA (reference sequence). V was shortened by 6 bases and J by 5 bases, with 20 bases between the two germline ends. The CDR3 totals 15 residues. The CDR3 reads CSARTVVIPDNEQFF. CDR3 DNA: TGCAGTGCGCGAACTGTCGTGATACCAGACAATGAGCAGTTCTTC.

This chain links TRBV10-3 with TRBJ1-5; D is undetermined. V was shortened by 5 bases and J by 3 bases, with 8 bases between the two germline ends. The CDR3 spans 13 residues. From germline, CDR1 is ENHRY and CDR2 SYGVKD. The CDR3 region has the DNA TGTGCCATCAGTCCCAAAATCAATCAGCCCCAGCATTTT. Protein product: CAISPKINQPQHF.

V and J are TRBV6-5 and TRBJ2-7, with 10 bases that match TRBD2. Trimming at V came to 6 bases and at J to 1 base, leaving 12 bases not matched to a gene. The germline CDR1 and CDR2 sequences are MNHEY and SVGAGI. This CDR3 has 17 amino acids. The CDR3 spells CASSRGTSEILSYEQYF. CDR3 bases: TGTGCCAGCAGCCGCGGGACTAGCGAAATTCTTTCCTACGAGCAGTACTTC.

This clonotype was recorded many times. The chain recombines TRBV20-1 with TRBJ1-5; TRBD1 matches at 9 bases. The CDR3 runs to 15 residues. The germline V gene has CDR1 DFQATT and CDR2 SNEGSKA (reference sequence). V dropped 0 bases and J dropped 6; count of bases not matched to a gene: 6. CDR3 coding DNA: TGCAGTGCTAGAGATATGGACAGGGGTGGTCAGCCCCAGCATTTT. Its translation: CSARDMDRGGQPQHF.

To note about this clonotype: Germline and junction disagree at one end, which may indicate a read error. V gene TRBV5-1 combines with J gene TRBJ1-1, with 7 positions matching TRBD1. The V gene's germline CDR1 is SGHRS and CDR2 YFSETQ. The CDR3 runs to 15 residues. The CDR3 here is CASSLVQGMNIEVIF. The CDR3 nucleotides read TGCGCCAGCAGCTTGGTACAGGGGATGAACATTGAAGTTATCTTT.

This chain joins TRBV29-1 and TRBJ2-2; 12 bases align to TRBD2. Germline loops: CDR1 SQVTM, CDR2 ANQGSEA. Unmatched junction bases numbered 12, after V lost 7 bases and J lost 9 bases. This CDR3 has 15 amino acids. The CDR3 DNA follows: TGCAGCGCCGAACCATGGACTAGCGGGGCCTGGGAGCTGTTTTTT. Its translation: CSAEPWTSGAWELFF.

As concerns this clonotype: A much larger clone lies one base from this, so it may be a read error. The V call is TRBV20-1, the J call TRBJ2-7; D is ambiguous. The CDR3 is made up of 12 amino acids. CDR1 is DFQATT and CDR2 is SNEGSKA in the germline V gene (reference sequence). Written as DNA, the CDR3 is TGCACTGCTAGAGCCCCCGGCTACGAGCAGTACGTC. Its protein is CTARAPGYEQYV.

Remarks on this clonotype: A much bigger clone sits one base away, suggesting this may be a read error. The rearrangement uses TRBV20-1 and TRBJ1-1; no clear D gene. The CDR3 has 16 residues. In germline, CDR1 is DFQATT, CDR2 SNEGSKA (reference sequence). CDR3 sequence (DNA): TGCAGTGCTAGAGATCGGCGTACTGGGATGAACACTGAAGCTTCCTTT. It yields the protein CSARDRRTGMNTEASF.

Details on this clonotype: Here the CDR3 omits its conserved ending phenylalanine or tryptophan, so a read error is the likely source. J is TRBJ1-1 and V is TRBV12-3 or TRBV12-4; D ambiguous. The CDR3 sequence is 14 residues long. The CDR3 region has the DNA TGTACCAGCAGTCAGGTTACTCTGAACACTGAAGCTTTCTCT. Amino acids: CTSSQVTLNTEAFS.

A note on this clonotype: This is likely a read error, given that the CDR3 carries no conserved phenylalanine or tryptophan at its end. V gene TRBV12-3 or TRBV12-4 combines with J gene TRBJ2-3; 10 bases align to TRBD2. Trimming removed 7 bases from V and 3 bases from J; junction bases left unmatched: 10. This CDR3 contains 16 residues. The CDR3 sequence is CASTTRTSGSTDTQYS. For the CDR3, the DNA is TGTGCCAGCACTACGAGGACTAGCGGAAGTACAGATACGCAGTATTCT.

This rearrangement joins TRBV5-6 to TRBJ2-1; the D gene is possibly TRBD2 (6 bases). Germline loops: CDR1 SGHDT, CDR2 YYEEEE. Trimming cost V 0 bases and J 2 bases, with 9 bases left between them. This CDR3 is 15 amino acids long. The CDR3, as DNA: TGTGCCAGCAGCTTGGTCGGAGGGGCCTACAATGAGCAGTTCTTC. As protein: CASSLVGGAYNEQFF.

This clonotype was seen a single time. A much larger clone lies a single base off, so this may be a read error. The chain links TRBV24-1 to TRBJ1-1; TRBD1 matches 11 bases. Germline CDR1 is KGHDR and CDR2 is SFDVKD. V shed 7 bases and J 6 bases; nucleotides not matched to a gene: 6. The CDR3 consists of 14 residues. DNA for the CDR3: TGTGCCACCAGGCGGACAGGGGGCAGAGCTGAAGCTTTCTTT. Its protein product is CATRRTGGRAEAFF.

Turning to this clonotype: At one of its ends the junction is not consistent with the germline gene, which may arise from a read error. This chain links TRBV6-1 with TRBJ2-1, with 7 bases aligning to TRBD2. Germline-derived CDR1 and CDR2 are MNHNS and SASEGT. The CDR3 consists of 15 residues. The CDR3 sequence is CASSELAGEKNEQSF. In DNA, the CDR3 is TGTGCCAGCAGTGAACTTGCGGGAGAGAAGAATGAGCAGTCCTTC.

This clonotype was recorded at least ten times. Here the CDR3 reads CASSLDNYGYTF. The CDR3 DNA follows: TGTGCCAGCAGCTTGGATAACTATGGCTACACCTTC. V and J are TRBV5-5 and TRBJ1-2; no firm D call. Germline V CDR1 and CDR2: SGHKS, YYEKEE (reference sequence). The CDR3 contains 12 residues. Trimming pared 0 bases from V and 1 base from J, leaving 1 base between.

The CDR3 DNA reads TGCGCCAGCAACCATGGATCTACTAGCGGTCTATACGATGAGCAGTTCTTC. Translation: CASNHGSTSGLYDEQFF. This rearrangement joins TRBV4-1 to TRBJ2-1; TRBD2 matches at 8 bases. Germline CDR1 and CDR2: MGHRA and YSYEKL. The CDR3 contains 17 residues. J gave up 8 bases and V 7 bases, and 19 bases lay outside the gene matches.

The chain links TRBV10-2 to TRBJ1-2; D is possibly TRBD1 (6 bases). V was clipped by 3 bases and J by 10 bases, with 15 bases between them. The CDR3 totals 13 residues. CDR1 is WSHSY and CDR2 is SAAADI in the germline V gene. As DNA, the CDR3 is TGCGCCAGCAGTGACTCCAGGGGCAATTTCTACACCTTC. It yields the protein CASSDSRGNFYTF.